These 5 T cell receptor beta chains came from one sample sequenced in a study of T cell responses to AZD1222 COVID-19 vaccine. Only in-frame clones appear in the TCRdb table, and some are missing; sequencing was by immunoSEQ multiplex PCR. The sample shows about 15,000 clones, about 87% of them seen only once. Sequencing used peripheral blood, obtained 28 days after the second AZD1222 dose. These TCRs come from an adult who received the AZD1222 COVID-19 vaccine.

The rearrangement uses TRBV29-1 and TRBJ1-1, with 8 positions matching TRBD1. There are 13 residues in the CDR3. V shed 6 bases and J 0 bases; nucleotides not matched to a gene: 3. From germline, CDR1 is SQVTM and CDR2 ANQGSEA. The chain's CDR3 is CSVNRGLNTEAFF. The CDR3 coding sequence is TGCAGCGTAAACAGGGGGTTGAACACTGAAGCTTTCTTT.

The V and J genes are TRBV6-5 and TRBJ2-2, with 9 bases fitting TRBD1. Germline V gene lookup returns CDR1 MNHEY and CDR2 SVGAGI. J lost 5 bases, V lost 6 bases, and 7 bases had no gene match. This CDR3 contains 15 residues. CDR3 bases: TGTGCCAGCAGAGACGGGACAGGGCGGACCGGGGAGCTGTTTTTT. Its translation is CASRDGTGRTGELFF.

V usage is TRBV6-5 and J usage is TRBJ1-5; D is unclear. V was cut by 0 bases and J by 0 bases, with 9 bases left in between. Germline V gene data show CDR1 as MNHEY and CDR2 as SVGAGI. This CDR3 contains 16 residues. Written as DNA, the CDR3 is TGTGCCAGCAGTTACTCGATAGCGGTTAGCAATCAGCCCCAGCATTTT. Its translation: CASSYSIAVSNQPQHF.

This clone was picked up one time. J is TRBJ2-3 and V is TRBV5-1; the match to TRBD2 covers 8 bases. Germline CDR1 reads SGHRS; CDR2 reads YFSETQ. The J segment lost 4 bases and the V segment lost 4 bases, leaving 5 bases of the junction unmatched. The CDR3 contains 14 residues. In DNA, the CDR3 is TGCGCCAGCAGCCCCGGGACTAGTCCAGATACGCAGTATTTT. Amino acid sequence: CASSPGTSPDTQYF.

This clone was observed once. The CDR3 loop is CASSLTDTQYF. In DNA, the CDR3 is TGTGCCTCCTCCCTCACAGATACGCAGTATTTT. The chain employs TRBV7-2 and TRBJ2-3; unclear D gene. V lost 11 bases to trimming and J lost 2 bases, with 8 bases between them. The CDR3 is made up of 11 amino acids. Germline V CDR1 and CDR2: SGHTA, FQGNSA.